This T cell receptor beta chain is from a study of T cell responses to AZD1222 COVID-19 vaccine. Comments on this clone: Its target is unknown.

Study-wide points: The donors showed a predominance of white British ancestry and of females, with possible underestimation of clonal diversity. Spike-specific TCR breadth and depth rose after two AZD1222 doses. Targets within unmutated variant regions were reportedly found for nearly half of spike-specific TCRs.

Repertoires were generated with immunoSEQ multiplex PCR, while TCRdb's copy carries only in-frame clones and drops some. Among tens of thousands of clones listed, more than 75% were seen once. The sequencing here drew on peripheral blood, taken on day 0 of AZD1222 vaccination. The source of this sequence is an adult in good health.

CDR3 amino acids: CASSLGLAGEQETQYF. Here the CDR3 DNA reads TGTGCCAGCAGCTTAGGACTAGCGGGAGAGCAAGAGACCCAGTACTTC. The rearrangement links TRBV11-3 to TRBJ2-5, with TRBD2 matching 12 bases. Trimming removed 1 base from V and 2 bases from J; junction bases left unmatched: 2. This CDR3 comprises 16 residues. Germline CDR1 and CDR2: SGHNT and YENEEA. The whole variable domain, filled in from reference TRBV11-3 and TRBJ2-5, reads EAGVVQSPRYKIIEKKQPVAFWCNPISGHNTLYWYLQNLGQGPELLIRYENEEAVDDSQLPKDRFSAERLKGVDSTLKIQPAELGDSAVYLCASSLGLAGEQETQYFGPGTRLLVL.